This TCR beta chain was profiled in a study of PD-L1 blockade in urothelial cancer (dated by TCRdb to about 2017). Study-level background: Therapy was started at some point between 2012 and 2014 for all patients, and atezolizumab 1,200 mg was administered intravenously every 3 weeks. About 90% of the 29 patients were males with bladder-origin urothelial cancer, and about 60% of the 29 reported a prior smoking history. An ECOG performance status of 0 or 1 was recorded for the patients, and 0 to 3 prior chemotherapy regimens had been received by the patients. Blood samples were analyzed at 3 weeks after treatment start (second dose) and at 6 weeks after treatment start. Blood samples gave a median of 141,255 T cells and tens of thousands of unique TCRs, with a median clonality of roughly 0.081. An exploratory multi-omic analysis was conducted of the somatic, immune and clinical correlates of response to PD-L1 blockade with atezolizumab in urothelial cancer. TCR sequencing covered pretreatment tumor samples and matched, serially collected peripheral blood taken before and after atezolizumab treatment. Durable clinical benefit was defined as progression-free survival longer than 6 months, and TCR features were also tested against progression-free and overall survival. In the same patients, pretreatment tumors underwent whole exome sequencing and RNA sequencing in addition to TCR sequencing. Roughly 10 patients reached durable clinical benefit, while some 21 patients did not. Pretreatment blood TCR-seq was available for twenty-nine patients, at least one posttreatment blood collection was obtained for about 25 patients, and tumor TCR-seq was available for about 25 patients. Overall study results and their limits: Patients with durable benefit showed greater expansion of tumor-associated TCR clones in peripheral blood 3 weeks after starting treatment (n ≈ 23, p = 0.022). Because the sample size was small (n of about 27) and many of the analyses were exploratory, the results are meant to be hypothesis-generating. A pretreatment peripheral blood TCR clonality below the median was linked to improved progression-free and overall survival.

A cohort of some 29 patients with locally advanced or metastatic urothelial carcinoma, treated at Memorial Sloan Kettering on a trial protocol, was included. Peripheral blood mononuclear cells were collected from each patient pretreatment and during treatment, giving between 1 and 8 total time points per patient. The Qiagen DNeasy Blood extraction kit was used to purify genomic DNA from total PBMCs and tumor samples. Collected pretreatment and during treatment, PBMCs were isolated and stored as previously described. As regards this clone: What this receptor recognizes is not known. The sample holds no much larger clone one base away, and base qualities are not on file.

Each PCR received spiked-in synthetic TCR analog templates so that absolute template abundance could be estimated from read counts. The immunoSEQ assay was used to amplify TCRbeta CDR3 regions from genomic DNA with bias-controlled V and J gene primers. Rearranged TCRbeta segments were sequenced at approximately 20X coverage. As for the authors' bioinformatics: Clustering was used to correct sequencing errors, and CDR3s were annotated against IMGT so that V, D and J genes could be assigned. Out-of-frame and stop-codon sequences were excluded, and only productive TCRbeta rearrangements were used in downstream analyses. Clonality was computed as one minus Shannon entropy normalized by the log of the number of unique productive sequences. Fisher's exact test with Benjamini-Hochberg correction, at a threshold of adjusted p below 0.01, was used to find clones that differed between time points or between blood and tumor. TCRdb retrieved this table from immuneACCESS and kept in-frame rearrangements only. Not all clones are present; in checked studies, unresolved V genes account for under half, and no reason is known for the remainder. The DNA was the basis for D and trimming; V, J and clone size are from that table. This sample gives under 20,000 clones in total; about 90% of them show up just once. The top ten constitute less than 6.5% of the sample.

Unmatched junction bases come to 11, with V trimmed by 4 bases and J by 4 bases. The germline V gene sets CDR1 to MNHNS and CDR2 to SASEGT. Reading from cysteine to phenylalanine, the CDR3 counts 17 amino acids. The read is trimmed to its CDR3 DNA, 51 bases read in frame from base 1. The clonotype originates from a man aged 50 or older with urothelial cancer. The chain couples TRBV6-1 to TRBJ2-1, and 9 bases in between align with TRBD1. The sequencing used PBMCs, collected around atezolizumab (anti-PD-L1) treatment. The DNA is TGTGCCAGCAGTGGGAATACACTCGGGACAGGGTACAATGAGCAGTTCTTC. Its translation reads: CASSGNTLGTGYNEQFF.